The 2 T cell receptor beta chains reported below all come from one sample, sequenced in a study of cytomegalovirus exposure and HLA in healthy donors. In the PCR, 60 Vbeta and 13 Jbeta primers were used. Assay used: immunoSEQ multiplex PCR; TCRdb lists only in-frame clones, some missing. This repertoire shows under 200,000 clones, approximately 81% found once; its top ten account for 0.38%. The sample consisted of PBMCs. These receptor sequences come from a boy aged 2 to 9 in good health and CMV-seronegative.

CDR3 loop: CASSLGGLTDTQYF. CDR3 sequence (DNA): TGTGCCAGCAGCTTAGGCGGATTAACAGATACGCAGTATTTT. V gene TRBV5-4 combines with J gene TRBJ2-3; D not certain. From germline, CDR1 is SGHNT and CDR2 YYREEE (reference sequence). This CDR3 comprises 14 residues. V was clipped by 2 bases and J by 3 bases, with 10 bases between them. The full variable domain, its missing parts supplied by reference TRBV5-4 and TRBJ2-3, is ETGVTQSPTHLIKTRGQQVTLRCSSQSGHNTVSWYQQALGQGPQFIFQYYREEENGRGNFPPRFSGLQFPNYSSELNVNALELDDSALYLCASSLGGLTDTQYFGPGTRLTVL.

This clone was recorded once. The V call is TRBV2, the J call TRBJ2-5, with 7 bases aligning to TRBD2. Per the germline V gene, CDR1 is SNHLY and CDR2 is FYNNEI. This CDR3 has 14 amino acids. Losses at the gene ends were 6 bases for V and 1 base for J; bases not matched to a gene: 5. CDR3 in DNA: TGTGCCAGCAGGACCGGGACTATCCAAGAGACCCAGTACTTC. This encodes CASRTGTIQETQYF.